These 20 T cell receptor beta chains came from one sample sequenced in a study of blood T cell repertoires in COVID-19. Only in-frame clones appear in the TCRdb table, and some are missing; sequencing was by immunoSEQ multiplex PCR. This table holds fewer than 250,000 clones, over 75% found once. Specimen: peripheral blood. The source of these receptors is a man over 45 with acute or convalescent COVID-19.

This rearrangement joins TRBV5-4 to TRBJ1-4; no reliable D call. Germline lookup yields CDR1 SGHNT and CDR2 YYREEE (reference sequence). V was shortened by 0 bases and J by 3 bases, with 6 bases between the two germline ends. The CDR3 extends over 14 amino acids. The CDR3 coding sequence is TGTGCCAGCAGCTTGGGTTCCGCTAATGAAAAACTGTTTTTT. It yields the protein CASSLGSANEKLFF.

CDR3 DNA sequence: TGTGCCAGTAGTATAAGCGCCGGAGGAAGGCATGAGCAGTTCTTC. Protein: CASSISAGGRHEQFF. This rearrangement joins TRBV19 to TRBJ2-1, with TRBD2 as a possible D gene (5 bases). The CDR3 contains 15 residues. The ends were cut back, 2 bases at V and 8 bases at J, with 16 bases in the middle. Germline CDR1 reads LNHDA; CDR2 reads SQIVND (reference sequence).

This clone was seen only a few times. The J gene is TRBJ1-2, the V gene TRBV6-5; possibly TRBD1 for D (6 bases). Trimming shortened V by 6 bases and J by 5 bases, and 16 bases separated the two germline ends. CDR1 MNHEY and CDR2 SVGAGI come from the germline V gene. CDR3 length equals 14 residues. The CDR3 DNA reads TGTGCCAGCAGACGTCCCCGGGACACTTATGGCTACACCTTC. This sequence encodes CASRRPRDTYGYTF.

The chain couples TRBV5-1 to TRBJ1-6; D call uncertain. From germline, CDR1 is SGHRS and CDR2 YFSETQ. The CDR3 totals 14 residues. V dropped 5 bases and J dropped 6 bases, with 12 bases sitting between them. The CDR3 region has the DNA TGCGCCAGCAGGTGGGCCCGACCTAATTCACCCCTCCACTTT. Encoded protein: CASRWARPNSPLHF.

The J gene is TRBJ1-5, the V gene TRBV6-1; 9 bases match TRBD1. This CDR3 has 17 residues. Germline CDR1 is MNHNS and CDR2 is SASEGT. Losses at the gene ends were 4 bases for V and 2 bases for J; bases not matched to a gene: 9. The DNA for the CDR3 is TGTGCCAGCAGTGCCTGGCGGGACAGGGTGGGCAATCAGCCCCAGCATTTT. It specifies CASSAWRDRVGNQPQHF.

This rearrangement joins TRBV14 to TRBJ2-3; a weak D match, TRBD1 (6 bases). The V and J ends lost 6 bases and 0 bases respectively, with 19 bases between them. The V gene's germline CDR1 is SGHDN and CDR2 FVKESK. This CDR3 contains 17 residues. Here the CDR3 reads CASSDTGRFSSTDTQYF. CDR3 DNA sequence: TGTGCCAGCAGTGATACAGGGAGATTTTCTAGCACAGATACGCAGTATTTT.

The V gene is TRBV27, the J gene TRBJ1-5, with D perhaps TRBD1 (5 bases). Trimming cost V 6 bases and J 5 bases, with 20 bases left between them. Germline values: CDR1 MNHEY, CDR2 SMNVEV (reference sequence). The CDR3 is made up of 16 amino acids. CDR3 region: CASSLRWQGADQPQHF. The CDR3 nucleotides are TGTGCCAGCAGCCTCCGGTGGCAGGGTGCCGATCAGCCCCAGCATTTT.

V gene TRBV19 combines with J gene TRBJ2-1; perhaps TRBD1 as D (5 bases). The CDR3 totals 14 residues. V gave up 6 bases and J gave up 0 bases, with 9 bases separating them. Germline-derived CDR1 and CDR2 are LNHDA and SQIVND (reference sequence). The CDR3 region is CASSRQSSYNEQFF. In DNA, the CDR3 is TGTGCCAGTAGCCGACAGAGCTCCTACAATGAGCAGTTCTTC.

This chain links TRBV2 with TRBJ2-2; 12 bases align to TRBD1. V gave up 7 bases and J gave up 6 bases; unmatched junction bases: 6. The germline gives CDR1 SNHLY, CDR2 FYNNEI. The CDR3 extends over 15 amino acids. Written as DNA, the CDR3 is TGTGCCAGCACGGGGGGACAGGGGGCGTCCGGGGAGCTGTTTTTT. This translates into CASTGGQGASGELFF.

This rearrangement joins TRBV6-5 to TRBJ2-3; possibly TRBD2 for D (6 bases). The CDR3 is made up of 16 amino acids. Trimming cost V 0 bases and J 0 bases, with 10 bases left between them. Germline V gene data show CDR1 as MNHEY and CDR2 as SVGAGI. Here the CDR3 reads CASSYSAGTSTDTQYF. CDR3 in DNA: TGTGCCAGCAGTTACTCGGCGGGGACTAGCACAGATACGCAGTATTTT.

This chain's CDR3 is CASSQGTGWGYGYTF. CDR3 bases: TGCGCCAGCAGCCAAGGGACAGGGTGGGGCTATGGCTACACCTTC. This sequence joins TRBV4-1 and TRBJ1-2; 8 bases align to TRBD1. CDR3 length equals 15 residues. The germline V gene encodes CDR1 MGHRA and CDR2 YSYEKL. The V segment lost 1 base and the J segment 4 bases; nucleotides outside the gene matches: 5.

This clone was detected only once. The junction departs from germline at one end; a sequencing error may be responsible. Here the CDR3 reads CASTLGPDRVNEANYGYTF. CDR3 coding DNA: TGTGCCAGCACCTTAGGCCCCGACAGGGTGAACGAAGCTAACTATGGCTACACCTTC. This chain connects TRBV7-8 to TRBJ1-2; 7 bases are shared with TRBD1. The CDR3 has 19 residues. CDR1 is SGHVS and CDR2 is FQNEAQ in the germline V gene.

As regards this clone: At one of its ends the junction is not consistent with the germline gene, which may arise from a read error. V is TRBV6-6 and J is TRBJ2-3; tentatively, D is TRBD2 (6 bases). Germline V gives CDR1 MNHNY, CDR2 SVGAGI (reference sequence). CDR3 length: 15 residues. The CDR3 DNA reads as TGTGCCAGCAGGTACTCCGGGACTGGCACAGATACGCAGTATTTT. It translates to CASRYSGTGTDTQYF.

This clone showed up just a few times. The rearrangement uses TRBV19 and TRBJ1-5, with no clear D. V was cut by 2 bases and J by 4 bases, with 6 bases left in between. Germline assignment: CDR1 LNHDA and CDR2 SQIVND (reference sequence). This CDR3 contains 13 residues. CDR3 sequence reads: CASSINLNQPQHF. CDR3 DNA: TGTGCCAGTAGTATAAATCTAAATCAGCCCCAGCATTTT.

This chain uses TRBV30 with TRBJ2-1; D might be TRBD1 (5 bases). The CDR3 contains 13 residues. Germline V gene sequence: CDR1 GTSNPN, CDR2 SVGIG (reference sequence). Between the trimmed V and J ends, which lost 5 bases and 5 bases, there was a span of 13 bases. CDR3 bases: TGTGCCTGGCGATGGGGCTTCAACAATGAGCAGTTCTTC. It yields the protein CAWRWGFNNEQFF.

This chain uses TRBV6-5 with TRBJ1-1; D is perhaps TRBD1 (5 bases). Germline V gives CDR1 MNHEY, CDR2 SVGAGI. Trimming pared 7 bases from V and 2 bases from J, leaving 14 bases between. This CDR3 has 14 amino acids. CDR3 coding DNA: TGTGCCAGCACCCCGGACCGGACAAACACTGAAGCTTTCTTT. This gives the protein CASTPDRTNTEAFF.

This chain connects TRBV19 to TRBJ1-4, with unresolved D. The V gene's germline CDR1 is LNHDA and CDR2 SQIVND (reference sequence). With 5 bases removed from V and 0 bases from J, the gap between germline ends came to 10 bases. The CDR3 loop spans 15 amino acids. CDR3 coding DNA: TGTGCCAGTAGTTCCGTACTATCAACTAATGAAAAACTGTTTTTT. Protein product: CASSSVLSTNEKLFF.

J is TRBJ2-7 and V is TRBV20-1; D may be TRBD2 (6 bases). The CDR3 sequence is 13 residues long. With 3 bases removed from V and 1 base from J, the gap between germline ends came to 10 bases. Germline CDR1 is DFQATT and CDR2 is SNEGSKA (reference sequence). CDR3 sequence (DNA): TGCAGTGCTAGTGGCGGGGTTTCCTACGAGCAGTACTTC. Translated, it gives CSASGGVSYEQYF.

The rearrangement joins TRBV19 to TRBJ1-1; D is perhaps TRBD1 (6 bases). This CDR3 is 15 amino acids long. Germline values: CDR1 LNHDA, CDR2 SQIVND (reference sequence). Trimming shortened V by 7 bases and J by 1 base, and 16 bases separated the two germline ends. The CDR3, as DNA: TGTGCCAGTAACGCCCTCGGACAGCCGAACACTGAAGCTTTCTTT. Encoded protein: CASNALGQPNTEAFF.

This sequence joins TRBV2 and TRBJ2-5, with a tentative D call TRBD2 (5 bases). This CDR3 is 13 amino acids long. V was pared by 5 bases and J by 4 bases, with 11 bases between. In germline, CDR1 is SNHLY, CDR2 FYNNEI. CDR3 protein: CASSRGEGETQYF. The CDR3, as DNA: TGTGCCAGCAGTCGGGGAGAGGGAGAGACCCAGTACTTC.